This T cell receptor (beta chain) was captured by sequencing in a study of T cell changes during pregnancy in multiple sclerosis. The length of the CDR3 is 13 residues. With 8 bases removed from V and 8 bases from J, the gap between germline ends came to 18 bases. Germline CDR1 and CDR2: MNHEY and SMNVEV (reference sequence). Generated by immunoSEQ multiplex PCR, the TCRdb table keeps only in-frame clones and is missing some. The sample lists about 56,000 clones; approximately 87% were seen once. The sequence derives from a human donor whose cells served as feeder cells for cultures in a pregnancy study. The chain carries TRBV27 and TRBJ1-2, with D maybe TRBD1 (5 bases). The sample taken for sequencing was peripheral blood from another person, used as feeder cells. The CDR3 sequence is CASGASGGRGYTF. The CDR3 DNA reads as TGTGCCAGCGGGGCTTCTGGGGGTCGGGGCTACACCTTC.